Listed below are T cell receptor beta chains from one sample, sequenced in a study of Ad26.COV2.S vaccination and SARS-CoV-2 variants. The method was immunoSEQ multiplex PCR; TCRdb's version includes in-frame clones alone and lacks a portion of them. There are about 430,000 clones in the sample; around 90% occur only once, and 9.5% to 15% lies in the top ten. Source: peripheral blood, taken in a trial of Ad26.COV2.S vaccine versus placebo. The receptors here all came from a person aged 18-65 years who received the Ad26.COV2.S COVID-19 vaccine or a placebo. Each CDR3 is given with its conserved first and last residue. A D gene is named only where the DNA matches it firmly. Where a row states a size, it is once, few, many or the class of an expanded clone; other rows omit it.

>TRBJ2-3|-|TRBV25-1|-
TGTGCCAGCAGTGAGGAGAATACGCAGTATTTT
CASSEENTQYF
>TRBJ2-2|-|TRBV27|TRBD2
TGTGCCAGCAGGGTGGGACTTCCCGGGTTTAGCGGGAGCCCGACCGGGGAGCTGTTTTTT
CASRVGLPGFSGSPTGELFF
>TRBJ2-4|-|TRBV9|-
TGTGCCAGCAGCGTAGGGACAGACTCGAGCATTCAGTACTTC
CASSVGTDSSIQYF
>TRBJ2-6|-|TRBV7-2|-
TGTGCCAGCAGCTTAGACAGGGCTGGGGCCAACGTCCTGACTTTC
CASSLDRAGANVLTF
>TRBJ2-7|-|TRBV7-2|TRBD1
TGTGCCAGCAGCCGCAGGGACAGCCTCTCCTACGAGCAGTACTTC
CASSRRDSLSYEQYF
>TRBJ1-1|few|TRBV27|-
TGTGCCAGCCCGGGGGCAGGGAGAATGAACACTGAAGCTTTCTTT
CASPGAGRMNTEAFF
>TRBJ1-5|-|TRBV6-6|-
TGTGCCAGCACCCAGAACAACCTTAGCAATCAGCCCCAGCATTTT
CASTQNNLSNQPQHF
>TRBJ1-2|-|TRBV19|-
TGTGCCAGTAAAGACGGGGGTAGACAGGCGTCCCGTGGCTACACCTTC
CASKDGGRQASRGYTF
>TRBJ1-5|-|TRBV5-1|-
TGCGCCAGCAGCTCCCAACCCGATCAGCCCCAGCATTTT
CASSSQPDQPQHF
>TRBJ2-2|-|TRBV5-6|-
TGTGCCAGCAGCTTCCTTGTCCCGGGAGTAGTGGCCGGGGAGCTGTTTTTT
CASSFLVPGVVAGELFF
>TRBJ2-3|-|TRBV6-5|-
TGTGCCAGCATGTACGCAGATACGCAGTATTTT
CASMYADTQYF
>TRBJ2-7|once|TRBV12-3/TRBV12-4|-
TGTGCCAGCAGTTTCAGGGGCCGCTACGAGCAGTACTTC
CASSFRGRYEQYF
>TRBJ2-2|-|TRBV6-2/TRBV6-3|-
TGTGCCAGCAGTTTAGCGGAACGCACCGGGGAGCTGTTTTTT
CASSLAERTGELFF
>TRBJ2-7|-|TRBV10-3|TRBD2
TGTGCCATCAGCCCTAGCGGGAGGGGGTACGAGCAGTACTTC
CAISPSGRGYEQYF
>TRBJ2-1|-|TRBV6-5|-
TGTGCCAGCAGTTTGACCAGCTCCTACAATGAGCAGTTCTTC
CASSLTSSYNEQFF
>TRBJ2-1|-|TRBV6-2/TRBV6-3|-
TGTGCCAGCAGTCGCAGGGGAGATGAGCAGTTCTTC
CASSRRGDEQFF
>TRBJ2-3|-|TRBV24-1|-
TGTGCCACCAGTGGGACCCCCTCTATGGGGACCCCGGACGCGCAGTATTTT
CATSGTPSMGTPDAQYF
>TRBJ2-7|-|TRBV5-8|-
TGTGCCAGCAGCTTGGCCGTCGGGGGTACCTACGAGCAGTACTTC
CASSLAVGGTYEQYF
>TRBJ1-5|-|TRBV19|-
TGTGCCAGTAGTGAGGACGGCCAGGTCAATCAGCCCCAGCATTTT
CASSEDGQVNQPQHF
>TRBJ1-2|-|TRBV28|-
TGTGCCAGATCCAAAACGTATGGACTTGGCTACACCTTC
CARSKTYGLGYTF
>TRBJ2-2|-|TRBV7-8|-
TGTGCCAGCAGCTTCCTAATCGATTGGAACACCGGGGAGCTGTTTTTT
CASSFLIDWNTGELFF
>TRBJ2-2|once|TRBV27|TRBD1
TGTGCCAGCAGTTTAGGGACAGGGGTAACCGGGGAGCTGTTTTTT
CASSLGTGVTGELFF
>TRBJ2-5|-|TRBV12-3/TRBV12-4|-
TGTGCCAGCAGCAATCTCGAGGTAGAGACCCAGTACTTC
CASSNLEVETQYF
>TRBJ2-1|-|TRBV15|-
TGTGCCACCAGCAACCTAGCCTATGAGCAGTTCTTC
CATSNLAYEQFF
>TRBJ2-2|-|TRBV2|TRBD1
TGTGCCAGCAGTTTTTATCCGGGACAGGGATTAACCGGGGAGCTGTTTTTT
CASSFYPGQGLTGELFF
>TRBJ2-1|-|TRBV5-6|TRBD1
TGTGCCAGCAGTCATGGGACAGGGGGTTACAATGAGCAGTTCTTC
CASSHGTGGYNEQFF
>TRBJ2-1|few|TRBV7-9|TRBD2
TGTGCCAGCAGCGCCCGACTAGCGGGAGGTCCAAACTCCTACAATGAGCAGTTCTTC
CASSARLAGGPNSYNEQFF
>TRBJ2-1|-|TRBV9|-
TGTGCCAGCAGCACCCGGCCAGTCAAGTACAATGAGCAGTTCTTC
CASSTRPVKYNEQFF
>TRBJ2-7|-|TRBV4-3|-
TGCGCCAGCAGCCAAGATAAGGCTAGCGAGGCCTACGAGCAGTACTTC
CASSQDKASEAYEQYF
>TRBJ2-7|-|TRBV11-3|TRBD1
TGTGCCAGCAGCCCAGAACCGAGACAGGGGGCAAGCGAGCAGTACTTC
CASSPEPRQGASEQYF
>TRBJ2-7|-|TRBV10-3|TRBD2
TGTGCCATCAGTGAGTCGTTGGGAAAACTGCCTAGCGGGAGTACCGACGAGCAGTACTTC
CAISESLGKLPSGSTDEQYF